The sequence of this T cell receptor beta chain was determined in a study of CD8+CD57+ T cells in acquired aplastic anemia. Genomic DNA, the template, was used for profiling of the TCR beta VDJ and CDR3. TCRdb reprocessed the reads with MiXCR, giving one entry per CDR3 protein. This table has some 290,000 distinct CDR3 sequences, 50% to 70% appearing once. Looked up from germline, CDR1 is SQVTM and CDR2 is ANQGSEA. Deletions cut 7 bases from V and 6 bases from J, with 16 bases between. The CDR3 is made up of 12 amino acids. Study-wide results and caveats: CD8+ Simpson's diversity did not differ significantly between patients and controls. The same twenty-nine CD8+ CDR3 sequences occurred in patients and in controls.

As regards this clonotype: Its antigen is unknown.

V usage is TRBV29-1 and J usage is TRBJ2-7; D perhaps matches TRBD1 (5 bases). The source material was sorted CD4+, CD8+, or CD8+CD57+ T cells (not recorded which) from PBMCs. This clonotype originated in a human donor with severe aplastic anemia or a healthy control (not recorded which). Here the CDR3 reads CSARRQTSEQYF. Written as DNA, the CDR3 is TGCAGCGCTCGCCGACAGACGAGCGAGCAGTACTTC.